A selection of T cell receptor beta chains follows, all from one sample in a study of beta chain features in type 1 diabetes. Produced via immunoSEQ multiplex PCR; TCRdb's table is partial and in-frame only. The data show a few hundred thousand clones, with about 15% seen just once and 0.035% to 0.04% held by the top ten. The sequencing input was naive CD4+ T cells from blood. These TCRs come from a man aged 25 to 45 in good health. Both conserved end residues are part of each CDR3. D genes are given only for firm matches. Clone sizes are given selectively: once, few, many, or a class where the clone is expanded.

CDR3 protein,CDR3 DNA,clone size,D gene,V gene,J gene
CASSGPGIQETQYF,TGTGCCAGCAGCGGCCCAGGTATCCAAGAGACCCAGTACTTC,few,.,TRBV9,TRBJ2-5
CASSPGTHTDTQYF,TGTGCCAGCAGTCCCGGGACCCACACAGATACGCAGTATTTT,.,.,TRBV28,TRBJ2-3
CASSVLAGSSYNEQFF,TGTGCCAGCAGCGTCCTAGCGGGAAGCTCCTACAATGAGCAGTTCTTC,.,TRBD2,TRBV9,TRBJ2-1
CATSSPEGTGRRQETQYF,TGTGCCACCAGCAGTCCCGAGGGGACAGGGCGAAGGCAAGAGACCCAGTACTTC,.,TRBD1,TRBV15,TRBJ2-5
CASSQEGSGVYNEQFF,TGCGCCAGCAGCCAAGAGGGTAGCGGGGTATACAATGAGCAGTTCTTC,once,TRBD2,TRBV4-3,TRBJ2-1
CASIGAQETQYF,TGCGCCAGCATAGGCGCCCAAGAGACCCAGTACTTC,.,.,TRBV5-1,TRBJ2-5
CASSLRMGAEAFF,TGTGCCAGCAGCCTCAGAATGGGAGCTGAAGCTTTCTTT,.,.,TRBV6-5,TRBJ1-1
CASGRAETDTQYF,TGTGCCAGCGGCCGGGCGGAGACAGATACGCAGTATTTT,.,.,TRBV6-5,TRBJ2-3
CASSPLGRGTGTDTQYF,TGTGCCAGCTCACCCCTCGGACGGGGGACGGGCACAGATACGCAGTATTTT,many,.,TRBV18,TRBJ2-3
CASSYARAGELFF,TGCGCCAGCAGCTACGCCCGGGCCGGGGAGCTGTTTTTT,few,.,TRBV5-1,TRBJ2-2
CASSGRNQETQYF,TGTGCCAGCAGTGGGCGGAACCAAGAGACCCAGTACTTC,.,.,TRBV6-1,TRBJ2-5
CASSHGQGRRETQYF,TGTGCCAGCAGCCATGGACAGGGGAGGAGGGAGACCCAGTACTTC,.,TRBD1,TRBV7-2,TRBJ2-5
CSVATAGGITEAFF,TGCAGCGTCGCCACGGCAGGGGGAATCACTGAAGCTTTCTTT,.,TRBD1,TRBV29-1,TRBJ1-1
CASSPSPLGEQFF,TGTGCCAGCTCACCAAGCCCCCTGGGTGAGCAGTTCTTC,.,.,TRBV18,TRBJ2-1
CASSRQGAGDTQYF,TGTGCCAGCAGTAGACAGGGGGCAGGGGATACGCAGTATTTT,.,TRBD1,TRBV2,TRBJ2-3
CASRQQGMFTEAFF,TGTGCCAGCAGACAACAGGGGATGTTTACTGAAGCTTTCTTT,few,TRBD1,TRBV27,TRBJ1-1
CASSQEIQGVEQYF,TGCGCCAGCAGCCAAGAGATACAGGGGGTCGAGCAGTACTTC,many,TRBD1,TRBV4-3,TRBJ2-7
CASGVRGNEQFF,TGTGCCAGCGGTGTTAGGGGAAATGAGCAGTTCTTC,few,.,TRBV11-3,TRBJ2-1
CASSLVTSGDTQYF,TGTGCCAGCAGCTTAGTAACTAGCGGGGATACGCAGTATTTT,few,TRBD2,TRBV7-9,TRBJ2-3
CASSLALVGLSNNEQFF,TGCGCCAGCAGCTTGGCCTTGGTGGGACTGAGTAACAATGAGCAGTTCTTC,few,.,TRBV5-1,TRBJ2-1
CASSRTGNTQYF,TGTGCCAGCAGTAGGACCGGGAATACGCAGTATTTT,.,.,TRBV6-5,TRBJ2-3
CASSVLAGPSNEQFF,TGTGCCAGCTCAGTACTAGCGGGGCCAAGCAATGAGCAGTTCTTC,.,TRBD2,TRBV18,TRBJ2-1
CASSRGSSEKLFF,TGTGCCAGCTCACGGGGATCCAGTGAAAAACTGTTTTTT,few,.,TRBV18,TRBJ1-4
CASSQDLGAAPDTQYF,TGCGCCAGCAGCCAAGATCTTGGGGCGGCGCCAGATACGCAGTATTTT,few,.,TRBV4-3,TRBJ2-3
CASSLGVRANTGELFF,TGTGCCAGCAGCTTAGGAGTCAGGGCGAACACCGGGGAGCTGTTTTTT,.,.,TRBV7-6,TRBJ2-2
CSVEDREGRQTQYF,TGCAGCGTTGAAGATCGAGAGGGCAGACAGACCCAGTACTTC,.,.,TRBV29-1,TRBJ2-5
CASSLLAGQTQYF,TGTGCCAGCAGCTTACTAGCGGGACAGACCCAGTACTTC,.,TRBD2,TRBV7-9,TRBJ2-5
CAWRWKGTEKLFF,TGTGCCTGGAGGTGGAAGGGGACGGAAAAACTGTTTTTT,few,.,TRBV30,TRBJ1-4
CASSQVADTQYF,TGTGCCAGCAGCCAAGTTGCTGATACGCAGTATTTT,few,.,TRBV14,TRBJ2-3
CASSQMGDGANVLTF,TGTGCCAGCAGCCAAATGGGGGATGGGGCCAACGTCCTGACTTTC,.,.,TRBV4-2,TRBJ2-6
CASSGLGLLNEQFF,TGTGCCAGCAGCGGCCTGGGCCTATTGAATGAGCAGTTCTTC,.,.,TRBV7-2,TRBJ2-1
CSGGEGRTTYYNEQFF,TGCAGCGGGGGAGAGGGGCGAACAACTTACTACAATGAGCAGTTCTTC,few,.,TRBV29-1,TRBJ2-1
CASSQGIVPGPQGSKQYF,TGCGCCAGCAGCCAAGGGATTGTACCCGGGCCCCAGGGCTCCAAGCAGTACTTC,.,.,TRBV4-1,TRBJ2-7
CASSYFRTSGGLTQYF,TGTGCCAGCAGTTACTTTAGGACTAGCGGGGGATTGACCCAGTACTTC,once,TRBD2,TRBV6-6,TRBJ2-5
CAIGDRQTDYTGELFF,TGTGCCATCGGTGACAGACAGACTGACTACACCGGGGAGCTGTTTTTT,.,.,TRBV10-3,TRBJ2-2
CASSFEQGTEAFF,TGTGCCAGCAGCTTCGAACAGGGCACTGAAGCTTTCTTT,few,.,TRBV7-2,TRBJ1-1
CASSPSGVLLGEQYF,TGCGCCAGCAGTCCTAGCGGGGTGTTGCTTGGCGAGCAGTACTTC,few,TRBD2,TRBV5-1,TRBJ2-7
CASSRSRETQYF,TGTGCCAGCAGCCGATCGAGAGAGACCCAGTACTTC,few,.,TRBV7-2,TRBJ2-5
CAWSVTGNQPQHF,TGTGCCTGGAGTGTGACTGGGAATCAGCCCCAGCATTTT,few,.,TRBV30,TRBJ1-5
CASIEPGRSYNEQFF,TGTGCCAGCATCGAGCCAGGCCGGTCCTACAATGAGCAGTTCTTC,.,.,TRBV7-9,TRBJ2-1
CASSFDREETQYF,TGCGCCAGCAGCTTTGACAGGGAAGAGACCCAGTACTTC,few,TRBD1,TRBV5-1,TRBJ2-5
CASSSRTVGVGELFF,TGTGCCAGCAGTTCCCGTACGGTCGGGGTCGGGGAGCTGTTTTTT,few,.,TRBV7-2,TRBJ2-2
CASSPGDRNQPQHF,TGTGCCAGCTCACCAGGAGACAGAAATCAGCCCCAGCATTTT,once,.,TRBV18,TRBJ1-5
CASSGRAAIAKNIQYF,TGTGCCAGCAGTGGGAGGGCAGCGATAGCCAAAAACATTCAGTACTTC,.,.,TRBV6-1,TRBJ2-4
CASSLAEPYSNQPQHF,TGTGCCAGCAGCTTGGCAGAACCTTATAGCAATCAGCCCCAGCATTTT,.,.,TRBV7-2,TRBJ1-5
CASTGAVNEQFF,TGTGCCAGCACGGGCGCCGTCAATGAGCAGTTCTTC,few,.,TRBV6-5,TRBJ2-1
CASSLAQTYEQYF,TGTGCCAGCAGCTTAGCGCAGACCTACGAGCAGTACTTC,few,.,TRBV7-7,TRBJ2-7
CASSQALLPRSPETQYF,TGCGCCAGCAGCCAAGCCCTTCTCCCGCGGAGCCCTGAGACCCAGTACTTC,.,.,TRBV4-1,TRBJ2-5